These 31 T cell receptor beta chains came from one sample sequenced in a study of CD8 T cells in ankylosing spondylitis. TCRdb recomputed calls from the 5' RACE reads with MiXCR, one row per CDR3 protein. This table holds about 200,000 distinct CDR3 sequences, approximately 24% found once. Sequences were obtained from blood, either unsorted or a sorted T cell fraction (not recorded which). These receptors came from a male donor with ankylosing spondylitis or in good health (not recorded which).

The rearrangement links TRBV25-1 to TRBJ1-1, with unresolved D. This CDR3 region has 15 residues. Trimming removed 10 bases at V and 0 bases at J, with 18 bases between. The germline gives CDR1 MGHDK, CDR2 SYGVNS. The CDR3 bases are TGTGCCACCCTGCATTCCGCGGTAGTGAACACTGAAGCTTTCTTT. This encodes CATLHSAVVNTEAFF.

This clonotype was detected many times. The chain uses TRBV27 and TRBJ2-4; possible D gene TRBD2, 6 bases. Trimming removed 5 bases from V and 0 bases from J, with 8 bases in between. This CDR3 is 14 amino acids long. Germline CDR1 MNHEY, CDR2 SMNVEV (reference sequence). The CDR3 loop is CASSRDLAKNIQYF. The DNA for the CDR3 is TGTGCCAGCAGTCGGGACTTAGCCAAAAACATTCAGTACTTC.

The CDR3 coding sequence is TGTGCCAGCAGTACGGGACAGGGGACCTACGAGCAGTACTTC. This sequence encodes CASSTGQGTYEQYF. The chain is built from TRBV28 and TRBJ2-7, with TRBD1 identical over 10 bases. Germline loops: CDR1 MDHEN, CDR2 SYDVKM. This CDR3 has 14 residues. The V and J ends lost 5 bases and 2 bases, in that order; junction bases with no gene match: 3.

This clonotype was counted many times. For the CDR3, the DNA is TGCAGTGCTAGTCTCCAAGAGGGCTATGGCTACACCTTC. Translated: CSASLQEGYGYTF. This sequence joins TRBV20-1 and TRBJ1-2, with D hard to call. The CDR3 has 13 amino acids. Germline loops: CDR1 DFQATT, CDR2 SNEGSKA (reference sequence). V was trimmed by 3 bases and J by 4 bases, leaving 12 bases between them.

CDR3 sequence reads: CASSFRRPYSEQYF. The CDR3 nucleotides are TGTGCCAGCAGCTTTAGGAGGCCTTATAGCGAGCAGTACTTC. The chain is built from TRBV5-6 and TRBJ2-7, with TRBD2 as a possible D gene (5 bases). This CDR3 comprises 14 residues. In germline, CDR1 is SGHDT, CDR2 YYEEEE. The V end was cut by 2 bases, the J end by 6 bases, with 15 bases between. Variable domain in full (rest from reference TRBV5-6 and TRBJ2-7): DAGVTQSPTHLIKTRGQQVTLRCSPKSGHDTVSWYQQALGQGPQFIFQYYEEEERQRGNFPDRFSGHQFPNYSSELNVNALLLGDSALYLCASSFRRPYSEQYFGPGTRLTVT.

This clonotype was found many times. The chain joins TRBV12-3 or TRBV12-4 to TRBJ1-4, with 8 bases fitting TRBD1. The CDR3 is 12 residues long. V gave up 6 bases and J gave up 8 bases; unmatched junction bases: 2. CDR3: CASRRTGEKLFF. CDR3 bases: TGTGCCAGCAGACGGACAGGGGAAAAACTGTTTTTT.

As DNA, the CDR3 is TGCAGCGTTTCCAGGGGGTACGGATCCTACGAGCAGTACTTC. Residues: CSVSRGYGSYEQYF. This chain joins TRBV29-1 and TRBJ2-7, with 7 positions matching TRBD1. CDR1 is SQVTM and CDR2 is ANQGSEA in the germline V gene. The J segment lost 1 base and the V segment lost 5 bases, leaving 8 bases of the junction unmatched. The CDR3 is 14 amino acids.

In its sample, this clonotype was seen many times. The rearrangement joins TRBV4-2 to TRBJ1-1, with TRBD1 matching over 8 bases. After removal of 5 bases from V and 4 bases from J, the junction contained 12 bases not matched to a gene. Germline-derived CDR1 and CDR2 are LGHNA and YNFKEQ. The CDR3 contains 16 residues. The CDR3 DNA follows: TGTGCCAGCAGCAACCGGGACAGGACATACGGCACTGAAGCTTTCTTT. Amino acid sequence: CASSNRDRTYGTEAFF.

The V and J genes are TRBV20-1 and TRBJ1-4; no clear D. Germline V gene sequence: CDR1 DFQATT, CDR2 SNEGSKA (reference sequence). This CDR3 contains 14 residues. Trimming shortened V by 3 bases and J by 3 bases, and 11 bases separated the two germline ends. The DNA for the CDR3 is TGCAGTGCTAGTGGAGGCAGCGCTAATGAAAAACTGTTTTTT. Encoded protein: CSASGGSANEKLFF.

This clonotype has a count of ten or more. This sequence joins TRBV4-1 and TRBJ2-1; 7 nucleotides align to TRBD2. The length of the CDR3 is 15 residues. With V trimmed by 1 base and J by 3 bases, 3 bases remained unmatched. Germline V gene data show CDR1 as MGHRA and CDR2 as YSYEKL. In DNA, the CDR3 is TGCGCCAGCAGCCAAGGGAGCGGGATCTACAATGAGCAGTTCTTC. Its translation is CASSQGSGIYNEQFF.

The chain is built from TRBV20-1 and TRBJ1-2; D may be TRBD1 (6 bases). The germline CDR1 and CDR2 sequences are DFQATT and SNEGSKA (reference sequence). CDR3 length: 14 residues. Trimming removed 4 bases from V and 2 bases from J, with 14 bases in between. In DNA form, the CDR3 reads TGCAGTGCTACTACAGGGACCTCGAACTATGGCTACACCTTC. This encodes CSATTGTSNYGYTF.

This clonotype showed up just a few times. V gene TRBV29-1 combines with J gene TRBJ2-3, with 9 nucleotides matching TRBD2. Germline V gene data show CDR1 as SQVTM and CDR2 as ANQGSEA. The CDR3 length is 13 residues. V trimming: 7 bases; J trimming: 5 bases; junction bases outside the gene matches: 7. The CDR3 DNA sequence: TGCAGCGCCTCCTCTAGCGGGAAAGATACGCAGTATTTT. It codes for CSASSSGKDTQYF.

This clonotype was detected ten times or more. V usage is TRBV6-5 and J usage is TRBJ1-4, with D possibly being TRBD1 (5 bases). CDR1 MNHEY and CDR2 SVGAGI come from the germline V gene. Deletions cut 0 bases from V and 7 bases from J, with 12 bases between. This CDR3 spans 15 amino acids. The CDR3 DNA sequence: TGTGCCAGCAGTTACTCGCCGGGGGAGAGTGAAAAACTGTTTTTT. This sequence encodes CASSYSPGESEKLFF.

The chain carries TRBV20-1 and TRBJ2-7; D unclear. The V end lost 6 bases, the J end lost 7 bases, and 19 bases lay between the germline ends. The V gene's germline CDR1 is DFQATT and CDR2 SNEGSKA (reference sequence). The CDR3 sequence is 13 residues long. The CDR3 protein is CSALKAPPREQYF. DNA of the CDR3: TGCAGTGCCTTAAAGGCCCCCCCGCGGGAGCAGTACTTC.

Points on this clonotype: Given a much more abundant clone one base away, this may be a read error. J is TRBJ1-4 and V is TRBV5-1, with a possible D match to TRBD1 (5 bases). Trimming removed 0 bases at V and 7 bases at J, with 13 bases between. The germline V gene has CDR1 SGHRS and CDR2 YFSETQ. This CDR3 spans 15 amino acids. The CDR3 DNA is TGCGCCAGCAGCTTGGTTGGCAGGGCTGGTGAAAAACTGTTTTTT. Translated: CASSLVGRAGEKLFF.

This clonotype appeared a few times. V is TRBV20-1 and J is TRBJ2-1, with D possibly matching TRBD2 (6 bases). The V and J ends lost 5 bases and 9 bases respectively, with 20 bases between them. The CDR3 covers 14 residues. Germline V gives CDR1 DFQATT, CDR2 SNEGSKA (reference sequence). The CDR3 region is CSAPQTRIGGEQFF. The CDR3, as DNA: TGCAGTGCTCCGCAGACTAGAATCGGGGGTGAGCAGTTCTTC.

The table lists this clonotype with many counts. V and J are TRBV20-1 and TRBJ2-7; TRBD2 matches 16 bases. The CDR3 consists of 16 residues. Per the germline V gene, CDR1 is DFQATT and CDR2 is SNEGSKA (reference sequence). The V gene end was trimmed by 6 bases and the J gene end by 12 bases; junction bases not matched to a gene: 17. CDR3 sequence (DNA): TGCAGTGCCTACCTGACAGTCGGGACTAGCGGGAGGGGCCCGTACTTC. Its protein is CSAYLTVGTSGRGPYF.

The rearrangement uses TRBV29-1 and TRBJ2-5, with 10 positions matching TRBD1. Germline CDR1 and CDR2: SQVTM and ANQGSEA. With V trimmed by 7 bases and J by 3 bases, 8 bases remained unmatched. There are 14 residues in the CDR3. In DNA form, the CDR3 reads TGCAGCGCGACAGGGGGCGGCTTTAAAGAGACCCAGTACTTC. It specifies CSATGGGFKETQYF.

The chain carries TRBV27 and TRBJ1-2; TRBD1 might be the D (5 bases). The germline V gene encodes CDR1 MNHEY and CDR2 SMNVEV (reference sequence). There are 15 residues in the CDR3. The germline V and J ends were trimmed by 1 base and 3 bases, with 12 bases remaining between them. The DNA of the CDR3 is TGTGCCAGCAGTTTATTGGGGGAATTAGACTATGGCTACACCTTC. Its translation is CASSLLGELDYGYTF.

This clonotype was seen at least ten times. The chain is built from TRBV12-3 or TRBV12-4 and TRBJ1-1; D is unclear. With 2 bases removed from V and 3 bases from J, the gap between germline ends came to 4 bases. This CDR3 contains 12 residues. The CDR3 loop reads CASSLIDTEAFF. DNA for the CDR3: TGTGCCAGCAGTTTAATCGACACTGAAGCTTTCTTT.

Here the CDR3 DNA reads TGCAGTGCTAGAGACGGTTCAGTCGCGAACTATGGCTACACCTTC. It is translated as CSARDGSVANYGYTF. J is TRBJ1-2 and V is TRBV20-1; D is undetermined. Germline V lookup: CDR1 DFQATT, CDR2 SNEGSKA (reference sequence). V was cut by 0 bases and J by 2 bases, with 13 bases left in between. The CDR3 loop spans 15 amino acids.

This clonotype was recorded many times. The chain uses TRBV12-3 or TRBV12-4 and TRBJ2-5, with D maybe TRBD1 (5 bases). The CDR3 spans 14 residues. The V gene lost 6 bases and the J gene lost 5 bases, with 16 bases spanning the gap. The CDR3 DNA follows: TGTGCCAGCAGGGCCGCAAGGGGCGTGGAGACCCAGTACTTC. Amino acids: CASRAARGVETQYF.

This clonotype was detected a few times. This chain links TRBV10-2 with TRBJ2-7; 14 positions agree with TRBD2. The CDR3 extends over 15 amino acids. The ends lost 6 bases at V and 2 bases at J; junction bases unmatched: 3. Germline CDR1 reads WSHSY; CDR2 reads SAAADI. This CDR3 is CASRRLAGGPYEQYF. In DNA form, the CDR3 reads TGCGCCAGCAGGAGACTAGCGGGAGGGCCCTACGAGCAGTACTTC.

This clonotype was seen more than once but under ten times. The V call is TRBV29-1, the J call TRBJ2-3; unclear D gene. The CDR3 has 12 residues. Germline V lookup: CDR1 SQVTM, CDR2 ANQGSEA. V gave up 5 bases and J gave up 6 bases, with 12 bases separating them. The CDR3 DNA reads TGCAGCGTTCTTTACCCCAGCGATACGCAGTATTTT. Protein product: CSVLYPSDTQYF.

This clonotype was seen at least ten times. This chain links TRBV12-3 or TRBV12-4 with TRBJ2-7; TRBD1 agrees at 9 bases. This CDR3 region has 15 residues. With V trimmed by 3 bases and J by 4 bases, 7 bases remained unmatched. CDR3 sequence: CASSFRGQGEYEQYF. The DNA of the CDR3 is TGTGCCAGCAGTTTCAGGGGACAGGGAGAATACGAGCAGTACTTC.

There are many counts of this clonotype. The chain carries TRBV10-3 and TRBJ2-3; a possible D gene is TRBD1 (6 bases). Germline V gene data show CDR1 as ENHRY and CDR2 as SYGVKD. V dropped 0 bases and J dropped 6 bases, with 16 bases sitting between them. This CDR3 has 16 residues. DNA for the CDR3: TGTGCCATCAGTGAGTCGAAGACAGGTGCCCCGGATACGCAGTATTTT. Its protein is CAISESKTGAPDTQYF.

This clonotype has a count of ten or more. The V and J genes are TRBV14 and TRBJ2-2; D is possibly TRBD2 (5 bases). The CDR3 has 15 amino acids. Trimming removed 6 bases from V and 0 bases from J, with 11 bases in between. CDR1 is SGHDN and CDR2 is FVKESK in the germline V gene. CDR3 residues: CASSPLGANTGELFF. CDR3 bases: TGTGCCAGCAGTCCCCTCGGGGCGAACACCGGGGAGCTGTTTTTT.

This clonotype was detected many times. The chain has TRBV12-3 or TRBV12-4 and TRBJ2-1; D unclear. The V and J ends lost 6 bases and 7 bases respectively, with 10 bases between them. CDR3 size: 12 residues. Here the CDR3 reads CASRRGTNEQFF. As DNA, the CDR3 is TGTGCCAGCAGGAGAGGTACGAATGAGCAGTTCTTC.

The table lists this clonotype with many counts. The V and J genes are TRBV29-1 and TRBJ2-3; 7 nucleotides align to TRBD2. The CDR3 has 14 residues. V lost 5 bases to trimming and J lost 1 base; unmatched junction nucleotides: 6. Germline V gene sequence: CDR1 SQVTM, CDR2 ANQGSEA. CDR3 coding DNA: TGCAGCGTTTGGCGCGGGAGCGGCACAGATACGCAGTATTTT. The encoded protein is CSVWRGSGTDTQYF.

This clonotype was seen many times. The CDR3, as DNA: TGCAGTGCTACTCTCGGATCTAGCACAGATACGCAGTATTTT. Translating gives CSATLGSSTDTQYF. The V gene is TRBV20-1, the J gene TRBJ2-3; D gene uncertain. Germline CDR1 reads DFQATT; CDR2 reads SNEGSKA (reference sequence). This CDR3 spans 14 amino acids. Trimming left V 4 bases short and J 0 bases short, with 11 bases between.

The sample holds many counts of this clonotype. The rearrangement joins TRBV27 to TRBJ2-5, with 8 bases identical to TRBD1. CDR1 and CDR2 from the germline V gene are MNHEY and SMNVEV (reference sequence). The CDR3 extends over 15 amino acids. V lost 6 bases to trimming and J lost 5 bases; unmatched junction nucleotides: 11. The CDR3 region is CASRFQGALGETQYF. CDR3 nucleotides: TGTGCCAGCAGATTCCAGGGGGCTCTGGGTGAGACCCAGTACTTC.